The clone carrying this TCR beta chain turned up a few times. This record belongs to a study of blood T cell repertoires in COVID-19. The data were produced by immunoSEQ multiplex PCR, yet TCRdb's version contains in-frame clones alone and is incomplete. The sample carries roughly 88,000 clones, 70% to 85% recorded once. Germline values: CDR1 LNHNV, CDR2 YYDKDF (reference sequence). This CDR3 comprises 14 residues. V was pared by 4 bases and J by 5 bases, with 5 bases of the junction left unmatched. The receptor comes from a woman aged 55-70 years in a cohort sampled during active or convalescent COVID-19. Source material: peripheral blood. The V and J genes are TRBV15 and TRBJ2-3; 8 positions agree with TRBD2. CDR3 residues: CATSTRGGRDTQYF. The CDR3, as DNA: TGTGCCACCAGCACCCGGGGGGGGAGAGATACGCAGTATTTT.